A single sample gave rise to the 5 T cell receptor beta chains below, sequenced in a study of sequential checkpoint blockade in melanoma. Treatment denoted: randomized to nivolumab then ipilimumab (arm A) or the reverse (arm B). Here immunoSEQ multiplex PCR was the method, and the copy in TCRdb shows in-frame clones only, minus some. Of about 3,500 clones listed, 15% to 20% are singletons. Sequenced material: tumor tissue (inferred from file names), taken from a patient given nivolumab and ipilimumab in sequence. These receptors were obtained from a human donor with melanoma.

This clone is medium-sized in the sample. The chain uses TRBV28 and TRBJ2-7; D is unresolved. Trimming cost V 5 bases and J 6 bases, with 17 bases left between them. This CDR3 is built from 14 residues. Germline CDR1 reads MDHEN; CDR2 reads SYDVKM. CDR3 nucleotides: TGTGCCAGCAGTCTGAAAAAGGAAGCCCGCGAGCAGTACTTC. This sequence encodes CASSLKKEAREQYF.

The V and J genes are TRBV9 and TRBJ1-5; the D gene is possibly TRBD1 (6 bases). Germline values: CDR1 SGDLS, CDR2 YYNGEE. This CDR3 contains 13 residues. The V end lost 0 bases, the J end lost 7 bases, and 8 bases lay between the germline ends. CDR3 bases: TGTGCCAGCAGCGTAGAGGGGGGACAGCCCCAGCATTTT. Residues: CASSVEGGQPQHF.

This clone came up a few times. The J gene is TRBJ2-1, the V gene TRBV6-8; D gene uncertain. Looked up from germline, CDR1 is MNHGY and CDR2 is SAAAGT. Trimming removed 5 bases at V and 9 bases at J, with 11 bases between. This CDR3 contains 12 residues. The CDR3 is CASSTRPGEQFF. CDR3 coding DNA: TGTGCCAGCAGTACCCGTCCGGGTGAGCAGTTCTTC.

V is TRBV14 and J is TRBJ2-6; no clear D. CDR1 SGHDN and CDR2 FVKESK come from the germline V gene. V lost 0 bases to trimming and J lost 4 bases, with 4 bases between them. The CDR3 covers 14 residues. The CDR3 DNA reads TGTGCCAGCAGCCAAGATCTGGGGGCCAACGTCCTGACTTTC. This encodes CASSQDLGANVLTF.

There are a few counts of this clone. The V call is TRBV6-8, the J call TRBJ2-3; 8 nucleotides line up with TRBD2. Losses at the gene ends were 8 bases for V and 4 bases for J; bases not matched to a gene: 11. The CDR3 covers 15 residues. Per germline, CDR1 MNHGY and CDR2 SAAAGT. Here the CDR3 reads CASAKEGTSPDTQYF. In DNA, the CDR3 is TGTGCCAGCGCCAAAGAGGGGACTAGTCCAGATACGCAGTATTTT.